The 25 T cell receptor beta chains reported below all come from one sample, sequenced in a study of cytomegalovirus exposure and HLA in healthy donors. Researchers ran the PCR with 60 Vbeta and 13 Jbeta primers. Some clones are missing from TCRdb's copy, which holds only in-frame ones; the method was immunoSEQ multiplex PCR. The sample includes 160,000 or so clones, over 75% of them seen just once. Material: PBMCs. These TCRs come from a woman aged 45-65 years in good health and CMV-seronegative.

The rearrangement links TRBV28 to TRBJ1-1; D is unresolved. The germline gives CDR1 MDHEN, CDR2 SYDVKM. This CDR3 comprises 12 residues. Trimming removed 3 bases at V and 3 bases at J, with 5 bases between. CDR3 coding DNA: TGTGCCAGCAGTTTCGGGGACACTGAAGCTTTCTTT. It is translated as CASSFGDTEAFF.

V and J are TRBV10-3 and TRBJ1-1; 8 bases match TRBD1. Per the germline V gene, CDR1 is ENHRY and CDR2 is SYGVKD. The CDR3 consists of 14 residues. V lost 6 bases to trimming and J lost 1 base; unmatched junction nucleotides: 4. The chain's CDR3 is CAIRTGDRNTEAFF. The CDR3 nucleotides read TGTGCCATCAGGACAGGGGACCGGAACACTGAAGCTTTCTTT.

The J gene is TRBJ2-2, the V gene TRBV2; D possibly corresponds to TRBD1 (5 bases). Looked up from germline, CDR1 is SNHLY and CDR2 is FYNNEI. The CDR3 is 16 residues long. Trimming shortened V by 7 bases and J by 4 bases, and 19 bases separated the two germline ends. CDR3 DNA sequence: TGTGCCAGCATATCTTCACCCAGTAGGGGCACCGGGGAGCTGTTTTTT. Its protein product is CASISSPSRGTGELFF.

The V call is TRBV5-5, the J call TRBJ2-7; D may be TRBD2 (5 bases). CDR1 is SGHKS, CDR2 YYEKEE, per germline (reference sequence). Trimming pared 0 bases from V and 6 bases from J, leaving 16 bases between. The CDR3 length is 15 residues. The DNA of the CDR3 is TGTGCCAGCAGCTTGGGGCTAGGAGGAGGAGGCGAGCAGTACTTC. This gives the protein CASSLGLGGGGEQYF.

Only a few counts were recorded for this clone. J is TRBJ1-6 and V is TRBV28; perhaps TRBD1 as D (5 bases). Germline V gives CDR1 MDHEN, CDR2 SYDVKM. This CDR3 has 16 residues. The V and J ends lost 6 bases and 14 bases respectively, with 26 bases between them. CDR3 amino acids: CASSRPRQTLGITLHF. The CDR3 coding sequence is TGTGCCAGCAGCCGACCTAGACAGACCCTTGGAATCACCCTCCACTTT.

The chain couples TRBV28 to TRBJ2-7, with a weak D call TRBD2 (5 bases). The CDR3 contains 19 residues. Trimming took off 2 bases at V and 0 bases at J, with 23 bases between the two ends. Germline CDR1 is MDHEN and CDR2 is SYDVKM. The chain's CDR3 is CASSLKGWGEGTPSYEQYF. Here the CDR3 DNA reads TGTGCCAGCAGTTTAAAGGGTTGGGGTGAGGGTACCCCCTCCTACGAGCAGTACTTC.

The chain combines TRBV4-1 with TRBJ2-5; D remains ambiguous. V lost 4 bases to trimming and J lost 4 bases, with 16 bases between them. The CDR3 has 15 residues. Germline-derived CDR1 and CDR2 are MGHRA and YSYEKL. The DNA for the CDR3 is TGCGCCAGCAGCCCGATTGGGCTCGCGCCAGAGACCCAGTACTTC. Translated: CASSPIGLAPETQYF.

CDR3 amino acids: CASISDLAGRDTQYF. In nucleotides, the CDR3 is TGTGCCAGCATCTCCGACTTAGCGGGGCGGGATACGCAGTATTTT. V usage is TRBV2 and J usage is TRBJ2-3; TRBD2 matches 8 bases. This CDR3 comprises 15 residues. Germline CDR1 reads SNHLY; CDR2 reads FYNNEI. V lost 7 bases, J lost 6 bases, and 12 bases stayed unmatched.

The V gene is TRBV2, the J gene TRBJ1-4; D not resolved. V lost 3 bases and J 3 bases, leaving 11 bases between the germline ends. CDR1 SNHLY and CDR2 FYNNEI come from the germline V gene. CDR3 length: 15 amino acids. The CDR3 sequence is CASSDSGMANEKLFF. The DNA for the CDR3 is TGTGCCAGCAGTGATTCGGGGATGGCTAATGAAAAACTGTTTTTT. Full variable domain (outside the CDR3, taken from reference TRBV2 and TRBJ1-4): EPEVTQTPSHQVTQMGQEVILRCVPISNHLYFYWYRQILGQKVEFLVSFYNNEISEKSEIFDDQFSVERPDGSNFTLKIRSTKLEDSAMYFCASSDSGMANEKLFFGSGTQLSVL.

This rearrangement joins TRBV10-3 to TRBJ2-7, with D hard to call. The CDR3 length is 13 residues. Trimming cost V 5 bases and J 7 bases, with 15 bases left between them. Germline CDR1 ENHRY, CDR2 SYGVKD. CDR3 in amino acids: CAISPGRQSEQYF. As DNA, the CDR3 is TGTGCCATCAGTCCGGGTCGCCAAAGTGAGCAGTACTTC.

The chain has TRBV7-2 and TRBJ2-4; 10 bases agree with TRBD2. V lost 1 base and J lost 13; bases outside the gene matches: 4. This CDR3 comprises 13 residues. Germline values: CDR1 SGHTA, CDR2 FQGNSA. The DNA for the CDR3 is TGTGCCAGCAGCTTAGAACTAGCGGGGCAACAGTACTTC. Residues: CASSLELAGQQYF.

This chain links TRBV7-2 with TRBJ1-2, with D tentatively TRBD1 (6 bases). Germline CDR1 is SGHTA and CDR2 is FQGNSA. The CDR3 sequence is 13 residues long. Trimming removed 5 bases from V and 4 bases from J, with 11 bases in between. The CDR3 loop reads CASSPGQSYGYTF. The CDR3 region has the DNA TGTGCCAGCAGCCCCGGACAGAGCTATGGCTACACCTTC.

This clone has just one count. The V call is TRBV7-8, the J call TRBJ2-1; TRBD2 agrees at 12 bases. The germline CDR1 and CDR2 sequences are SGHVS and FQNEAQ. The CDR3 is 13 residues long. The junction had 5 bases not matched to a gene; V was cut back by 8 bases and J by 9 bases. CDR3 nucleotides: TGTGCCAGCCTGCTAGCGGGGGGGAGTGAGCAGTTCTTC. It is translated as CASLLAGGSEQFF.

This chain joins TRBV5-4 and TRBJ2-7, with TRBD2 as a possible D gene (5 bases). Germline loops: CDR1 SGHNT, CDR2 YYREEE (reference sequence). This CDR3 is 14 amino acids long. The ends were cut back, 4 bases at V and 3 bases at J, with 14 bases in the middle. CDR3 nucleotide sequence: TGTGCCAGCAGCCGAGGCTATGCGGGCTACGAGCAGTACTTC. Its protein product is CASSRGYAGYEQYF.

This chain's CDR3 is CASSVPGAQETQYF. CDR3 sequence (DNA): TGTGCCAGCAGTGTCCCAGGCGCACAAGAGACCCAGTACTTC. The chain carries TRBV27 and TRBJ2-5; no clear D gene. The CDR3 has 14 amino acids. CDR1 is MNHEY, CDR2 SMNVEV, per germline (reference sequence). Trimming removed 5 bases at V and 2 bases at J, with 12 bases between.

About this clone: Other DNA sequences of this sample code for an identical CDR3. The chain links TRBV28 to TRBJ2-7; 7 bases agree with TRBD1. Germline CDR1 is MDHEN and CDR2 is SYDVKM. This CDR3 is built from 14 residues. V trimming: 8 bases; J trimming: 3 bases; junction bases outside the gene matches: 10. Here the CDR3 reads CASGKRGQFYEQYF. For the CDR3, the DNA is TGTGCCAGCGGGAAAAGGGGACAGTTCTACGAGCAGTACTTC.

The rearrangement joins TRBV7-9 to TRBJ1-1; D might be TRBD1 (6 bases). Germline V gene lookup returns CDR1 SEHNR and CDR2 FQNEAQ (reference sequence). The CDR3 is 15 amino acids. Trimming pared 5 bases from V and 1 base from J, leaving 14 bases between. The CDR3 loop is CASSPKTGPNTEAFF. In nucleotides, the CDR3 is TGTGCCAGCAGCCCCAAGACAGGACCGAACACTGAAGCTTTCTTT.

This sequence joins TRBV13 and TRBJ1-6; D remains ambiguous. This CDR3 contains 13 residues. Looked up from germline, CDR1 is PRHDT and CDR2 is FYEKMQ (reference sequence). The germline V and J ends were trimmed by 4 bases and 11 bases, with 12 bases remaining between them. The CDR3 region has the DNA TGTGCCAGCAGCTCCCGTGGGGAGCCACCCCTCCACTTT. Protein: CASSSRGEPPLHF. Full variable domain (remainder filled in from reference TRBV13 and TRBJ1-6): AAGVIQSPRHLIKEKRETATLKCYPIPRHDTVYWYQQGPGQDPQFLISFYEKMQSDKGSIPDRFSAQQFSDYHSELNMSSLELGDSALYFCASSSRGEPPLHFGNGTRLTVT.

This clone has only a few counts. This sequence joins TRBV28 and TRBJ2-5; 10 nucleotides match TRBD2. Per the germline V gene, CDR1 is MDHEN and CDR2 is SYDVKM. V gave up 6 bases and J gave up 3 bases; unmatched junction bases: 13. This CDR3 has 17 residues. This CDR3 is CASSPFPGLASEETQYF. The CDR3 DNA reads TGTGCCAGCAGCCCCTTCCCGGGACTAGCGTCTGAAGAGACCCAGTACTTC.

V usage is TRBV7-9 and J usage is TRBJ1-4; D is uncertain. The CDR3 loop spans 15 amino acids. The V and J ends lost 4 bases and 0 bases respectively, with 9 bases between them. Germline V gives CDR1 SEHNR, CDR2 FQNEAQ (reference sequence). CDR3 amino acids: CASSSYSATNEKLFF. DNA of the CDR3: TGTGCCAGCAGCTCCTACAGTGCAACTAATGAAAAACTGTTTTTT. The full variable domain, completed using reference TRBV7-9 and TRBJ1-4, is DTGVSQNPRHKITKRGQNVTFRCDPISEHNRLYWYRQTLGQGPEFLTYFQNEAQLEKSRLLSDRFSAERPKGSFSTLEIQRTEQGDSAMYLCASSSYSATNEKLFFGSGTQLSVL.

This clone was seen more than once but under ten times. The chain couples TRBV4-1 to TRBJ2-7; 9 bases line up with TRBD2. In germline, CDR1 is MGHRA, CDR2 YSYEKL. The CDR3 runs to 17 residues. J gave up 0 bases and V 1 base, and 7 bases lay outside the gene matches. DNA for the CDR3: TGCGCCAGCAGCCAAGTTCTTAGCGGGAGCGCCTCCTACGAGCAGTACTTC. Residues: CASSQVLSGSASYEQYF.

This chain connects TRBV27 to TRBJ2-5; weak D call: TRBD2 (5 bases). CDR1 is MNHEY and CDR2 is SMNVEV in the germline V gene (reference sequence). Between the trimmed V and J ends, which lost 7 bases and 7 bases, there was a span of 22 bases. This CDR3 has 15 residues. CDR3: CASMQSGEPGGTQYF. The CDR3 coding sequence is TGTGCCAGCATGCAGTCGGGTGAACCTGGAGGGACCCAGTACTTC.

This chain uses TRBV28 with TRBJ1-2; possibly TRBD1 for D (6 bases). The V gene's germline CDR1 is MDHEN and CDR2 SYDVKM. This CDR3 is 17 amino acids long. Trimming shortened V by 3 bases and J by 8 bases, and 25 bases separated the two germline ends. CDR3 residues: CASSFVVRGGADSGYTF. In DNA form, the CDR3 reads TGTGCCAGCAGTTTCGTGGTCCGCGGGGGGGCGGATAGCGGCTACACCTTC.

This chain's CDR3 is CASSQSLPSGDPIYEQYF. DNA for the CDR3: TGCGCCAGCAGTCAATCTCTTCCTAGCGGGGATCCTATCTACGAGCAGTACTTC. This chain uses TRBV23-1 with TRBJ2-5, with 9 bases fitting TRBD2. With the DNA end fitting TRBJ2-7 better, the J assignment may be wrong. TRBV23-1 counts as an open reading frame of uncertain function. The CDR3 covers 18 residues.

This clone turned up a few times. V is TRBV7-9 and J is TRBJ2-7; D might be TRBD2 (6 bases). Germline assignment: CDR1 SEHNR and CDR2 FQNEAQ (reference sequence). CDR3 size: 16 residues. V dropped 5 bases and J dropped 0 bases, with 17 bases sitting between them. The CDR3 sequence: CASSPPAGKASYEQYF. CDR3 DNA sequence: TGTGCCAGCAGCCCCCCGGCGGGAAAGGCCTCCTACGAGCAGTACTTC.